A selection of T cell receptor beta chains follows, all from one sample in a study of T cells generated in artificial thymic organoids. TCRdb itself ran the 5' RACE reads through MiXCR, one entry per CDR3 protein. This table has some 5,900 distinct CDR3 sequences, 32% appearing once. The specimen sequenced was naive CD8+ T cells from blood. These receptors all stem from a human donor who gave cord blood stem cells for thymic organoid culture, a cardiac surgery patient who gave postnatal thymus, or a blood donor (not recorded which). Both conserved end residues are part of each CDR3. Fields, in order: V gene, clone size, J gene, D gene, CDR3 DNA, CDR3 protein. The D gene is left open where the match is weak. For some rows the clone size is stated as once, few or many, or as a class when expanded; others skip it.

v_gene: TRBV20-1; abundance: few; j_gene: TRBJ2-7; d_gene: TRBD2; CDR3nt: TGCAGTGCTGAAGTAGCGGGAGCCGTTTACTACGAGCAGTACTTC; CDR3aa: CSAEVAGAVYYEQYF
v_gene: TRBV5-5; abundance: NA; j_gene: TRBJ2-1; d_gene: NA; CDR3nt: TGTGCCAGCAGGCCGACCGACAACTACAATGGGCAGTTCTTC; CDR3aa: CASRPTDNYNGQFF
v_gene: TRBV28; abundance: NA; j_gene: TRBJ2-5; d_gene: TRBD2; CDR3nt: TGTGCCAGCAGACCACTAGCGGGAAGAGTAGAGACCCAGTACTTC; CDR3aa: CASRPLAGRVETQYF
v_gene: TRBV6-4; abundance: NA; j_gene: TRBJ2-5; d_gene: NA; CDR3nt: TGTGCCAGCAGGGGACGAGAGACCCAGTACTTC; CDR3aa: CASRGRETQYF
v_gene: TRBV28; abundance: medium-sized; j_gene: TRBJ1-1; d_gene: TRBD1; CDR3nt: TGTGCCAGCAGCCAACAGGGGTACACTGAAGCTTTCTTT; CDR3aa: CASSQQGYTEAFF
v_gene: TRBV5-6; abundance: NA; j_gene: TRBJ2-2; d_gene: TRBD1; CDR3nt: TGTGCCAGCAGCGGAACCGGGACAGGGATGGGCACCGGGGAGCTGTTTTTT; CDR3aa: CASSGTGTGMGTGELFF
v_gene: TRBV5-5; abundance: medium-sized; j_gene: TRBJ2-1; d_gene: TRBD2; CDR3nt: TGTGCCAGCAGCTTGGTTGCTAGCGGGAGGTACAATGAGCAGTTCTTC; CDR3aa: CASSLVASGRYNEQFF
v_gene: TRBV14; abundance: NA; j_gene: TRBJ2-3; d_gene: NA; CDR3nt: TGTGCCAGCAGCCAAGCTCATCTCCAGGGCACAGATACGCAGTATTTT; CDR3aa: CASSQAHLQGTDTQYF
v_gene: TRBV7-6; abundance: few; j_gene: TRBJ1-4; d_gene: NA; CDR3nt: TGTGCCAGCAGCTTAAACCCCGGGGACGAAAAACTGTTTTTT; CDR3aa: CASSLNPGDEKLFF
v_gene: TRBV29-1; abundance: NA; j_gene: TRBJ2-2; d_gene: NA; CDR3nt: TGCAGCGTTGAGAGTCAGGGGATAAGCACCGGGGAGCTGTTTTTT; CDR3aa: CSVESQGISTGELFF
v_gene: TRBV9; abundance: few; j_gene: TRBJ2-3; d_gene: NA; CDR3nt: TGTGCCAGCAGCGTAGAGGGCACTGGAGGAGATACGCAGTATTTT; CDR3aa: CASSVEGTGGDTQYF
v_gene: TRBV27; abundance: medium-sized; j_gene: TRBJ2-1; d_gene: NA; CDR3nt: TGTGCCAGCAGTTTATTTGGTGGGGGGTACAATGAGCAGTTCTTC; CDR3aa: CASSLFGGGYNEQFF
v_gene: TRBV5-1; abundance: NA; j_gene: TRBJ2-5; d_gene: NA; CDR3nt: TGCGCCAGCAGCTTGGAGGCCGGACGTGGGGAGACCCAGTACTTC; CDR3aa: CASSLEAGRGETQYF
v_gene: TRBV2; abundance: medium-sized; j_gene: TRBJ1-5; d_gene: NA; CDR3nt: TGTGCCAGCAGTGAATTTGAGGCAGAAGGCAATCAGCCCCAGCATTTT; CDR3aa: CASSEFEAEGNQPQHF
v_gene: TRBV4-2; abundance: NA; j_gene: TRBJ2-1; d_gene: TRBD2; CDR3nt: TGTGCCAGCAGCGGTCTAGCGGGAGGCCTCAATGAGCAGTTCTTC; CDR3aa: CASSGLAGGLNEQFF
v_gene: TRBV6-6; abundance: NA; j_gene: TRBJ1-1; d_gene: NA; CDR3nt: TGTGCCAGCAGCAAACAGGGTGGTAGGAACACTGAAGCTTTCTTT; CDR3aa: CASSKQGGRNTEAFF
v_gene: TRBV4-2; abundance: NA; j_gene: TRBJ2-7; d_gene: NA; CDR3nt: TGTGCCAGCAGCCAAGGCTTACAAGGGGCCTACGAGCAGTACTTC; CDR3aa: CASSQGLQGAYEQYF
v_gene: TRBV27; abundance: NA; j_gene: TRBJ1-1; d_gene: NA; CDR3nt: TGTGCCAGCAGTTTACGTACTGATACTCACACTGAAGCTTTCTTT; CDR3aa: CASSLRTDTHTEAFF
v_gene: TRBV7-9; abundance: NA; j_gene: TRBJ2-7; d_gene: NA; CDR3nt: TGTGCCAGCAGCTTACTAGCGACCAGCTCCTACGAGCAGTACTTC; CDR3aa: CASSLLATSSYEQYF
v_gene: TRBV27; abundance: medium-sized; j_gene: TRBJ1-1; d_gene: NA; CDR3nt: TGTGCCAGCAGTTTAGAACCATTGAGCACTGAAGCTTTCTTT; CDR3aa: CASSLEPLSTEAFF
v_gene: TRBV5-1; abundance: NA; j_gene: TRBJ2-1; d_gene: TRBD2; CDR3nt: TGCGCCAGCAGCTTGGTGCTAGCGGGTTCAAGCTCCTACAATGAGCAGTTCTTC; CDR3aa: CASSLVLAGSSSYNEQFF
v_gene: TRBV7-8; abundance: few; j_gene: TRBJ2-7; d_gene: NA; CDR3nt: TGTGCCAGCAGCCCCCGGGGAACTTTCTACGAGCAGTACTTC; CDR3aa: CASSPRGTFYEQYF
v_gene: TRBV27; abundance: medium-sized; j_gene: TRBJ2-3; d_gene: TRBD2; CDR3nt: TGTGCCAGCAGACCCCTAGCGGGAAGGTTGGATACGCAGTATTTT; CDR3aa: CASRPLAGRLDTQYF
v_gene: TRBV28; abundance: NA; j_gene: TRBJ2-7; d_gene: NA; CDR3nt: TGTGCCAGCAGTTTTGGTAGCGACTACGAGCAGTACTTC; CDR3aa: CASSFGSDYEQYF
v_gene: TRBV7-2; abundance: few; j_gene: TRBJ2-5; d_gene: TRBD1; CDR3nt: TGTGCCAGCAGCTTCACAGGGGTCGAGACCCAGTACTTC; CDR3aa: CASSFTGVETQYF
v_gene: TRBV20-1; abundance: medium-sized; j_gene: TRBJ2-7; d_gene: NA; CDR3nt: TGCAGTGCTAGTTTGCTTGGAGAGCAGTACTTC; CDR3aa: CSASLLGEQYF
v_gene: TRBV28; abundance: NA; j_gene: TRBJ1-3; d_gene: NA; CDR3nt: TGTGCCAGCAGTTTTCAGCTGGGAAACACCATATATTTT; CDR3aa: CASSFQLGNTIYF
v_gene: TRBV20-1; abundance: medium-sized; j_gene: TRBJ2-7; d_gene: TRBD1; CDR3nt: TGCAGTGCTGAAGCGGGGACAGGGGGCTACGAGCAGTACTTC; CDR3aa: CSAEAGTGGYEQYF
v_gene: TRBV28; abundance: NA; j_gene: TRBJ2-2; d_gene: TRBD2; CDR3nt: TGTGCCAGCAGTTACTGGGTAGCGGGAGAAAATGACGCCGGGGAGCTGTTTTTT; CDR3aa: CASSYWVAGENDAGELFF